These 6 T cell receptor beta chains were all obtained from the same sample, sequenced in a study of spatial heterogeneity in lung cancer. TCRdb ran MiXCR on the 5' RACE reads and lists one entry per CDR3 protein. The sample has more than 75,000 distinct CDR3 sequences; just under 20% are singletons. Time point described: blood at routine non-recurrence follow-up after resection. The source was PBMCs, collected at follow-up. Receptors were obtained from a male donor with early-stage non-small cell lung cancer.

The chain recombines TRBV7-2 with TRBJ1-1, with 9 bases lining up with TRBD1. Trimming took 5 bases from V and 1 from J; bases not matched to a gene: 5. Germline loops: CDR1 SGHTA, CDR2 FQGNSA. The CDR3 has 15 residues. CDR3 sequence: CASSKNRGPNTEAFF. The CDR3 DNA follows: TGTGCCAGCAGCAAGAACAGGGGGCCGAACACTGAAGCTTTCTTT.

This clonotype was found a few times. The J gene is TRBJ1-5, the V gene TRBV7-9, with D unclear. Per the germline V gene, CDR1 is SEHNR and CDR2 is FQNEAQ (reference sequence). V dropped 5 bases and J dropped 7 bases, with 9 bases sitting between them. The CDR3 contains 12 residues. The CDR3 sequence is CASSLPGQPQHF. Here the CDR3 DNA reads TGTGCCAGCAGCCTCCCGGGGCAGCCCCAGCATTTT.

This clonotype turned up a few times. V and J are TRBV10-3 and TRBJ2-7; D is unresolved. The V end was cut by 3 bases, the J end by 7 bases, with 13 bases between. The CDR3 is made up of 13 amino acids. Germline loops: CDR1 ENHRY, CDR2 SYGVKD. The CDR3 DNA sequence: TGTGCCATCAGTGAATTTAGAGAAGAGGAGCAGTACTTC. This codes for CAISEFREEEQYF.

This clonotype was counted between two and nine times. This sequence joins TRBV6-2 or TRBV6-3 and TRBJ2-1; D not resolved. This CDR3 has 12 amino acids. Trimming left V 0 bases short and J 13 bases short, with 10 bases between. CDR1 and CDR2 from the germline V gene are MNHEY and SVGEGT. The CDR3 region is CASSYSKSDQFF. DNA of the CDR3: TGTGCCAGCAGTTACTCCAAATCTGATCAGTTCTTC.

This clonotype was recorded a few times. V and J are TRBV20-1 and TRBJ1-1; TRBD1 matches at 8 bases. Germline V CDR1 and CDR2: DFQATT, SNEGSKA (reference sequence). The CDR3 consists of 16 residues. V trimming: 2 bases; J trimming: 1 base; junction bases outside the gene matches: 9. The CDR3 here is CSARSPKGQGNTEAFF. As DNA, the CDR3 is TGCAGTGCTAGAAGCCCCAAAGGACAGGGGAACACTGAAGCTTTCTTT.

The chain employs TRBV20-1 and TRBJ1-2, with 9 bases that match TRBD1. The junction had 7 bases not matched to a gene; V was cut back by 5 bases and J by 3 bases. The length of the CDR3 is 14 residues. Germline assignment: CDR1 DFQATT and CDR2 SNEGSKA (reference sequence). The CDR3 bases are TGCAGTGCTCCGGCCGGGACAGGGCACTATGGCTACACCTTC. This sequence encodes CSAPAGTGHYGYTF.